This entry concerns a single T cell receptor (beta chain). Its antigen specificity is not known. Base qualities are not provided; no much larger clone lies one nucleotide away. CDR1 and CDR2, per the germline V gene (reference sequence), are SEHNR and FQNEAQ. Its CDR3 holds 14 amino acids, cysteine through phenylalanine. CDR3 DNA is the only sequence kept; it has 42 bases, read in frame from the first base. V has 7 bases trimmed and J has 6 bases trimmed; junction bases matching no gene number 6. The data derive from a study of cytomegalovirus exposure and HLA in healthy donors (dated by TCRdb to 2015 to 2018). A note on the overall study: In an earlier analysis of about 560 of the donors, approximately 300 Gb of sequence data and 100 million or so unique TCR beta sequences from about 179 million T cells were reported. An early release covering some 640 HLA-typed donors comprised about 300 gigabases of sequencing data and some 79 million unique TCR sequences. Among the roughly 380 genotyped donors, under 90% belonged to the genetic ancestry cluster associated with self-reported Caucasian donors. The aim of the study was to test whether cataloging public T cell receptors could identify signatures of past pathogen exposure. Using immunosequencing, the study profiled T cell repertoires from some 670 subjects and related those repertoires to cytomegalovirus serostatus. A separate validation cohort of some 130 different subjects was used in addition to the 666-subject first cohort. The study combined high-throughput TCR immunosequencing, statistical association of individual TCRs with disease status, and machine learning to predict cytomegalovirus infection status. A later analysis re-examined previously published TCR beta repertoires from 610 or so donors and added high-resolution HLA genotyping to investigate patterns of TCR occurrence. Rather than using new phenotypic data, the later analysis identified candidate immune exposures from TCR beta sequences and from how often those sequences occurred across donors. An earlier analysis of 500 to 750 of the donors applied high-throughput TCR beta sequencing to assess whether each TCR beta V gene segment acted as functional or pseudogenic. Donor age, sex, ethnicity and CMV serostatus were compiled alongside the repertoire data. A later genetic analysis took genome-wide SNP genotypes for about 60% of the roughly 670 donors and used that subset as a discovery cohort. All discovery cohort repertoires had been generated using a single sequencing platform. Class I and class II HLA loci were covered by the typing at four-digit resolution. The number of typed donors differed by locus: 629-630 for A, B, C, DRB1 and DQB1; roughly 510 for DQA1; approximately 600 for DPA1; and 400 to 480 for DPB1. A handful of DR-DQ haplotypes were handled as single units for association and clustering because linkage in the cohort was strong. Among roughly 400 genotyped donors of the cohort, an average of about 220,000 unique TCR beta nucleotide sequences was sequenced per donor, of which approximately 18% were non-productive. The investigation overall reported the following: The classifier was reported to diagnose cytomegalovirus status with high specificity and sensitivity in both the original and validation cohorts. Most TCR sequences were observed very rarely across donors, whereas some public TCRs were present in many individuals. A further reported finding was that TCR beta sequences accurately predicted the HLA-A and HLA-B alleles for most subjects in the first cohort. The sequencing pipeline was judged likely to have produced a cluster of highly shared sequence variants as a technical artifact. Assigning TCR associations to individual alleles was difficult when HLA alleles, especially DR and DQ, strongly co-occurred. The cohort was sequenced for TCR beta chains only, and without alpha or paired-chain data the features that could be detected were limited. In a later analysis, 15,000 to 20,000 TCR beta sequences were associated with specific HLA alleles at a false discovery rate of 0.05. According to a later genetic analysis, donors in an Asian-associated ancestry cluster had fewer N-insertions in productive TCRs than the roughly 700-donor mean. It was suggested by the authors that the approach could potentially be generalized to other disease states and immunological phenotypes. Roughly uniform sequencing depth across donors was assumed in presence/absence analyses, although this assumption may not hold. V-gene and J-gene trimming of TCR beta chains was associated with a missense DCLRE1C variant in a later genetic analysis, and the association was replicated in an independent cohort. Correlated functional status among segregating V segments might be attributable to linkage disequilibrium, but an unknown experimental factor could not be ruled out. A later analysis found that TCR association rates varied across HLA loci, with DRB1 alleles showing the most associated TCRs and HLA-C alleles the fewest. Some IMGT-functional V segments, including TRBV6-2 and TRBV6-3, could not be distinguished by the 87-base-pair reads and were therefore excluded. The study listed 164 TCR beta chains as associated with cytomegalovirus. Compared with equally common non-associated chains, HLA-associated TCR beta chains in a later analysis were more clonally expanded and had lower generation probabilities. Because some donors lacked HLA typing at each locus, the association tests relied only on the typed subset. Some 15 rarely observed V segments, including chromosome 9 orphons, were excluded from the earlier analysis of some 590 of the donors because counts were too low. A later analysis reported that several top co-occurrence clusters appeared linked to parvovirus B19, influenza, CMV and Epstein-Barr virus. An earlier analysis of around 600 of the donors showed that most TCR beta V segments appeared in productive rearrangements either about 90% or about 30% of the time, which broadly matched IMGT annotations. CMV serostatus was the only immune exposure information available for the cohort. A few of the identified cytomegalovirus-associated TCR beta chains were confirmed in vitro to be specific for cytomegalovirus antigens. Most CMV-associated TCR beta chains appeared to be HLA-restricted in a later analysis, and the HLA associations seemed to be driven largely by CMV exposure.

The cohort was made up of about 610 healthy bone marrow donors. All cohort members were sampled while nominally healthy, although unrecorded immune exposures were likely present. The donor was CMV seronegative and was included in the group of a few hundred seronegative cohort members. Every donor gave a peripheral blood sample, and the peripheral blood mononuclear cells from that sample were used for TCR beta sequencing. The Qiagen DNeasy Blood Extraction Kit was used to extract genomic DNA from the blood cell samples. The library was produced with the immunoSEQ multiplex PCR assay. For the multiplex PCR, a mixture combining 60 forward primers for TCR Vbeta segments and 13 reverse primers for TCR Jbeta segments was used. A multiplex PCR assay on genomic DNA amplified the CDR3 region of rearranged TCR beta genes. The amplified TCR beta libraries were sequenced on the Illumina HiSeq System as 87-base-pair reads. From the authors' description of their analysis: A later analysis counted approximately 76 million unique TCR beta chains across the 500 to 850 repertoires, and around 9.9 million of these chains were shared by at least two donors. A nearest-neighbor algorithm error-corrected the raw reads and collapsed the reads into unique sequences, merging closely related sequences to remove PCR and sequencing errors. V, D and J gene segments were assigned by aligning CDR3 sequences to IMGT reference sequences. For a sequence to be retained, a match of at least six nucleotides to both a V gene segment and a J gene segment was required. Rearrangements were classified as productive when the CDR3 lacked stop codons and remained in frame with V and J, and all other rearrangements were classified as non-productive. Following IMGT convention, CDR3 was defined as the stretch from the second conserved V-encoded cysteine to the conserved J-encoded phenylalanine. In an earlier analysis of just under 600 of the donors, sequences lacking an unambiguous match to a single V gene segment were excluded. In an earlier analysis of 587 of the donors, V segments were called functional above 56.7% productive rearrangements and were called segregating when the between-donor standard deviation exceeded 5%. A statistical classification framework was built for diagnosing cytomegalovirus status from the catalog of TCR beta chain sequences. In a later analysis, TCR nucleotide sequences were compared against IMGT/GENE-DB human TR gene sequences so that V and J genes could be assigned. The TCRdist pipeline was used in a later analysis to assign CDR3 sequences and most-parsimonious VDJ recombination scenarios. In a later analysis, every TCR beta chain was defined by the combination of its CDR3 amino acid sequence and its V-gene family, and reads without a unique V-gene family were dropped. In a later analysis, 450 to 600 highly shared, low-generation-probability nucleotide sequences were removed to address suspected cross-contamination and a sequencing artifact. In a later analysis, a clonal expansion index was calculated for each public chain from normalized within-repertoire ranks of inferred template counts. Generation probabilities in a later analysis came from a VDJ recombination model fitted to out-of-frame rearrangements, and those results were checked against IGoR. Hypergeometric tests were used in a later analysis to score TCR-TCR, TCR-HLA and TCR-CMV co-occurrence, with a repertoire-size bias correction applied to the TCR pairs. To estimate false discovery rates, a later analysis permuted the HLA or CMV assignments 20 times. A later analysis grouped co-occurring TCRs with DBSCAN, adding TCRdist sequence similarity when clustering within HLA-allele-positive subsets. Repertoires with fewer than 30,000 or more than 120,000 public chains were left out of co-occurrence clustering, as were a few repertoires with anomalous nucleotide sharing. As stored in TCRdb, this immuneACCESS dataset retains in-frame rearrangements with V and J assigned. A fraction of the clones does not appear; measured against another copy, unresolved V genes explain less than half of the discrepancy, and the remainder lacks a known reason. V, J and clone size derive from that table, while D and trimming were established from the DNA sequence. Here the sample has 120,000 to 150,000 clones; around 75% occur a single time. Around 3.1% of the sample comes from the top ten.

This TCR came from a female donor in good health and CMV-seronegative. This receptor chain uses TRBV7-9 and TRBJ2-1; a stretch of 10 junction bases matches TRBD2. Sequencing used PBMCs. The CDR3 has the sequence CASTFGTSVNEQFF. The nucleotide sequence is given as TGTGCCAGCACCTTCGGGACTAGCGTCAATGAGCAGTTCTTC.